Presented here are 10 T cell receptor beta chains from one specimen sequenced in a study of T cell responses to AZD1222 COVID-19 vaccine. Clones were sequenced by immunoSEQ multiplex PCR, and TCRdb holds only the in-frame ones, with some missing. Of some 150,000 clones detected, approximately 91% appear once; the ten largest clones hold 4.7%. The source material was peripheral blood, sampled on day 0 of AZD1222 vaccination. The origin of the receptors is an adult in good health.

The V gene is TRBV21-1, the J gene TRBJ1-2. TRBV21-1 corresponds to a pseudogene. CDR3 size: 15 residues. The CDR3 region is CASSPLADSNYGYTF. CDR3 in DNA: TGTGCCAGCAGCCCACTGGCTGACTCTAACTATGGCTACACCTTC.

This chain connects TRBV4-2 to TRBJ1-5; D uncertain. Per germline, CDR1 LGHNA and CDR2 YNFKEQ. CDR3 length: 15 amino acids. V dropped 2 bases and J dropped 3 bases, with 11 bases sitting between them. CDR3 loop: CASSQNSFNNQPQHF. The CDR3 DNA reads TGTGCCAGCAGCCAAAACAGCTTTAACAATCAGCCCCAGCATTTT.

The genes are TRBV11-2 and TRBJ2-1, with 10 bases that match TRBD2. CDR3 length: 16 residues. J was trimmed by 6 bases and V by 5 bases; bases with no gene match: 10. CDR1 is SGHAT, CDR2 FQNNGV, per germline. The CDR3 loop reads CASSQTLAGGGNEQFF. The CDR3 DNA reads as TGTGCCAGCAGCCAAACCTTAGCGGGAGGTGGCAATGAGCAGTTCTTC.

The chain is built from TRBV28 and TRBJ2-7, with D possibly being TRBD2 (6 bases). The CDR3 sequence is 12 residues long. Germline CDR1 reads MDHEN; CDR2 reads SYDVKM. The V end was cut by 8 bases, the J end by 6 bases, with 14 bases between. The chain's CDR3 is CASRSGDLEQYF. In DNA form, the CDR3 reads TGTGCCAGCCGGTCGGGAGACCTCGAGCAGTACTTC.

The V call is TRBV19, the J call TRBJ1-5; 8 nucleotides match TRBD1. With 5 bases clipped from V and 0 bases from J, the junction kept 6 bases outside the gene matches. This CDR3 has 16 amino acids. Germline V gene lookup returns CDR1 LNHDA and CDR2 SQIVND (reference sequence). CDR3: CASSGTGIHSNQPQHF. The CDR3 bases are TGTGCCAGTAGTGGGACAGGTATACATAGCAATCAGCCCCAGCATTTT.

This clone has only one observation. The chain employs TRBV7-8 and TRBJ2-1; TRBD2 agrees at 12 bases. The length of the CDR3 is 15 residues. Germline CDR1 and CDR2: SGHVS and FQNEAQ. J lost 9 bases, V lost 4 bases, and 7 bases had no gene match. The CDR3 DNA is TGTGCCAGCAGCTCCCGACTAGCGGGAGTGGGTGAGCAGTTCTTC. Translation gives CASSSRLAGVGEQFF.

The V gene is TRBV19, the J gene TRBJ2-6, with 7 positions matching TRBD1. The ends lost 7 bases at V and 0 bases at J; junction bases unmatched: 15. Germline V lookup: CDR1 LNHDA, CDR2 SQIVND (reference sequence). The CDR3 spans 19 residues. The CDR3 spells CASTIMDRSSSSGANVLTF. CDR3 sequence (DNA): TGTGCCAGTACCATTATGGACAGGTCCTCATCCTCTGGGGCCAACGTCCTGACTTTC.

CDR3 nucleotide sequence: TGTGCCAGCACCCACCAAAACACAGGACCCAACTATGGCTACACCTTC. Translating it yields CASTHQNTGPNYGYTF. The chain carries TRBV7-9 and TRBJ1-2, with TRBD1 as a possible D gene (5 bases). Germline V gene lookup returns CDR1 SEHNR and CDR2 FQNEAQ (reference sequence). Trimming removed 7 bases from V and 2 bases from J, with 20 bases in between. The CDR3 extends over 16 amino acids.

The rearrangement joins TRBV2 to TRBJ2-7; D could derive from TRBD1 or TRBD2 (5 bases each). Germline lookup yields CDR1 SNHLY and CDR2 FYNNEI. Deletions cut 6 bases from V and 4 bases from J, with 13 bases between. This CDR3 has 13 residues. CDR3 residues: CASRAGTQYEQYF. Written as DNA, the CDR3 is TGTGCCAGCAGGGCCGGGACCCAGTACGAGCAGTACTTC. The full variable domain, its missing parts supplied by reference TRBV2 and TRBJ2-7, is EPEVTQTPSHQVTQMGQEVILRCVPISNHLYFYWYRQILGQKVEFLVSFYNNEISEKSEIFDDQFSVERPDGSNFTLKIRSTKLEDSAMYFCASRAGTQYEQYFGPGTRLTVT.

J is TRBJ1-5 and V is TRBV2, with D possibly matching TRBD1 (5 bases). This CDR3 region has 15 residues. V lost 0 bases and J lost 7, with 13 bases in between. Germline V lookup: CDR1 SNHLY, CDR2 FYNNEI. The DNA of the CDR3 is TGTGCCAGCAGTGAAGCGGACATCTTGGGACAGCCCCAGCATTTT. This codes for CASSEADILGQPQHF.